One and the same sample provided the 27 T cell receptor beta chains below, sequenced in a study of blood T cell repertoires in COVID-19. The method was immunoSEQ multiplex PCR; TCRdb's version includes in-frame clones alone and lacks a portion of them. Of tens of thousands of clones in the sample, around 85% were seen once. What was sequenced was peripheral blood. The receptors come from a man aged 55 to 70 with acute or convalescent COVID-19.

The rearrangement joins TRBV2 to TRBJ1-5; no clear D. The CDR3 runs 13 residues. Trimming cost V 0 bases and J 2 bases, with 2 bases left between them. The germline V gene has CDR1 SNHLY and CDR2 FYNNEI. In DNA, the CDR3 is TGTGCCAGCAGTGAAGCCGGCAATCAGCCCCAGCATTTT. Its translation is CASSEAGNQPQHF.

This clone has more than one count but fewer than ten. The chain recombines TRBV12-3 or TRBV12-4 with TRBJ2-5, with a possible D match to TRBD1 (5 bases). V lost 6 bases and J lost 7, with 9 bases in between. This CDR3 region has 11 residues. The CDR3 reads CASSQRGTQYF. DNA for the CDR3: TGTGCCAGCAGCCAAAGGGGGACCCAGTACTTC.

This clone came up a few times. The chain carries TRBV30 and TRBJ2-2; D remains ambiguous. Germline CDR1 is GTSNPN and CDR2 is SVGIG (reference sequence). V gave up 2 bases and J gave up 4 bases, with 5 bases separating them. The CDR3 consists of 12 residues. The CDR3, as DNA: TGTGCCTGGAGTCATAGCACCGGGGAGCTGTTTTTT. Translated: CAWSHSTGELFF.

This chain uses TRBV2 with TRBJ2-5, with TRBD1 matching 7 bases. The CDR3 is made up of 15 amino acids. The V and J ends lost 6 bases and 5 bases, in that order; junction bases with no gene match: 12. Germline V gene data show CDR1 as SNHLY and CDR2 as FYNNEI. The CDR3 coding sequence is TGTGCCAGCAGCCGACAGGGTAAAATCTCGGAGACCCAGTACTTC. Its translation: CASSRQGKISETQYF.

This chain joins TRBV9 and TRBJ2-5; 13 nucleotides match TRBD2. This CDR3 is built from 18 residues. J gave up 5 bases and V 2 bases, and 12 bases lay outside the gene matches. CDR1 SGDLS and CDR2 YYNGEE come from the germline V gene. This CDR3 is CASSVAQSLAGGRETQYF. The CDR3 bases are TGTGCCAGCAGCGTCGCGCAGTCACTAGCGGGGGGGCGGGAGACCCAGTACTTC.

For the CDR3, the DNA is TGTGCCAGCACCGACTCCACAGATACGCAGTATTTT. This translates into CASTDSTDTQYF. V usage is TRBV12-3 or TRBV12-4 and J usage is TRBJ2-3; no clear D. The V gene lost 7 bases and the J gene lost 2 bases, with 7 bases spanning the gap. There are 12 residues in the CDR3.

This chain joins TRBV9 and TRBJ2-7; no clear D gene. Trimming cost V 0 bases and J 11 bases, with 12 bases left between them. The CDR3 runs 12 residues. Per germline, CDR1 SGDLS and CDR2 YYNGEE. CDR3 bases: TGTGCCAGCAGCGTAGAAGGTGGCCAGGAGTACTTC. This codes for CASSVEGGQEYF.

This clone came up once. The chain has TRBV30 and TRBJ1-4, with TRBD1 identical over 9 bases. Per germline, CDR1 GTSNPN and CDR2 SVGIG (reference sequence). V lost 3 bases, J lost 11 bases, and 7 bases stayed unmatched. The CDR3 length is 13 residues. In nucleotides, the CDR3 is TGTGCCTGGAGCGAAGGACAGGGGCTGAAACTGTTTTTT. Protein product: CAWSEGQGLKLFF.

This sequence joins TRBV5-6 and TRBJ1-1; D uncertain. Per germline, CDR1 SGHDT and CDR2 YYEEEE. The ends were cut back, 0 bases at V and 1 base at J, with 13 bases in the middle. The CDR3 covers 16 residues. CDR3 in amino acids: CASSLAGVLGNTEAFF. The CDR3 DNA sequence: TGTGCCAGCAGCTTGGCGGGTGTCCTAGGGAACACTGAAGCTTTCTTT.

The chain links TRBV6-5 to TRBJ1-5, with D possibly being TRBD1 (5 bases). The germline gives CDR1 MNHEY, CDR2 SVGAGI. CDR3 length: 10 residues. Trimming removed 11 bases from V and 9 bases from J, with 11 bases in between. The CDR3 DNA is TGTGCCTCAGGACACTCGCCCCAGCATTTT. The encoded protein is CASGHSPQHF.

This clone was recorded only once. The chain joins TRBV11-3 to TRBJ1-5, with 7 nucleotides matching TRBD1. CDR1 is SGHNT and CDR2 is YENEEA in the germline V gene. The V and J ends lost 5 bases and 0 bases, in that order; junction bases with no gene match: 1. This CDR3 has 14 amino acids. The CDR3 protein is CASSRDSSNQPQHF. The CDR3, as DNA: TGTGCCAGCAGCCGGGACAGTAGCAATCAGCCCCAGCATTTT.

The chain combines TRBV4-1 with TRBJ2-1; weak D call: TRBD1 (5 bases). CDR3 length equals 15 residues. Trimming removed 0 bases from V and 2 bases from J, with 8 bases in between. Germline V gene lookup returns CDR1 MGHRA and CDR2 YSYEKL. CDR3 sequence reads: CASSQDKTAYNEQFF. DNA for the CDR3: TGCGCCAGCAGCCAAGATAAGACAGCCTACAATGAGCAGTTCTTC.

The V call is TRBV7-9, the J call TRBJ2-2; 8 positions match TRBD2. The V segment lost 9 bases and the J segment 3 bases; nucleotides outside the gene matches: 12. Germline CDR1 is SEHNR and CDR2 is FQNEAQ (reference sequence). The CDR3 is made up of 16 amino acids. CDR3 bases: TGTGCCAGTATGGACGGGAGGCGGGAGGACACCGGGGAGCTGTTTTTT. It translates to CASMDGRREDTGELFF.

This clone occurred once. This chain joins TRBV3-1 (or the pseudogene TRBV3-2) and TRBJ1-2; unclear D gene. Per germline, CDR1 LGHDT and CDR2 YNNKEL (reference sequence). Trimming took 3 bases from V and 3 from J, leaving 8 bases between them. The CDR3 totals 13 residues. This chain's CDR3 is CASSQGAYYGYTF. The DNA of the CDR3 is TGTGCCAGCAGCCAGGGAGCGTACTATGGCTACACCTTC.

This clone was counted once. The genes are TRBV29-1 and TRBJ2-5; 7 bases align to TRBD2. With V trimmed by 4 bases and J by 0 bases, 5 bases remained unmatched. The CDR3 loop spans 14 amino acids. CDR1 is SQVTM, CDR2 ANQGSEA, per germline. The CDR3 DNA reads as TGCAGCGTTGTTGGGGGGGGGTACCAAGAGACCCAGTACTTC. Protein product: CSVVGGGYQETQYF.

The chain couples TRBV5-1 to TRBJ1-1; TRBD1 agrees at 9 bases. Per germline, CDR1 SGHRS and CDR2 YFSETQ. This CDR3 has 17 amino acids. The V segment lost 0 bases and the J segment 6 bases; nucleotides outside the gene matches: 12. CDR3 in amino acids: CASSLGGTGRGSAEAFF. As DNA, the CDR3 is TGCGCCAGCAGCTTGGGCGGGACAGGGAGGGGGAGCGCTGAAGCTTTCTTT.

The V gene is TRBV9, the J gene TRBJ2-3, with TRBD1 matching over 11 bases. Germline CDR1 and CDR2: SGDLS and YYNGEE. This CDR3 comprises 15 residues. With V trimmed by 3 bases and J by 2 bases, 2 bases remained unmatched. CDR3 loop: CASSAGQGDTDTQYF. The CDR3 region has the DNA TGTGCCAGCAGCGCGGGACAGGGGGACACAGATACGCAGTATTTT.

The chain is built from TRBV19 and TRBJ2-7, with D possibly matching TRBD2 (5 bases). Germline V gene lookup returns CDR1 LNHDA and CDR2 SQIVND (reference sequence). V was clipped by 1 base and J by 7 bases, with 14 bases between them. The CDR3 covers 14 residues. Here the CDR3 reads CASSIAGNDWEQYF. For the CDR3, the DNA is TGTGCCAGTAGTATAGCGGGGAACGATTGGGAGCAGTACTTC.

The chain employs TRBV10-2 and TRBJ1-2; weak D call: TRBD1 (5 bases). With 6 bases removed from V and 8 bases from J, the gap between germline ends came to 19 bases. Germline-derived CDR1 and CDR2 are WSHSY and SAAADI. The CDR3 totals 14 residues. The chain's CDR3 is CASSPTDSARGYTF. CDR3 nucleotides: TGCGCCAGCAGCCCTACAGACAGCGCCCGGGGCTACACCTTC.

V usage is TRBV27 and J usage is TRBJ1-1, with D tentatively TRBD1 (6 bases). Looked up from germline, CDR1 is MNHEY and CDR2 is SMNVEV (reference sequence). CDR3 length equals 13 residues. Trimming took 1 base from V and 5 from J, leaving 8 bases between them. The CDR3 protein is CASSLLGGTEAFF. CDR3 in DNA: TGTGCCAGCAGTTTATTAGGGGGTACTGAAGCTTTCTTT.

The chain joins TRBV7-2 to TRBJ1-5; D is possibly TRBD1 (6 bases). Trimming cost V 4 bases and J 7 bases, with 14 bases left between them. The germline gives CDR1 SGHTA, CDR2 FQGNSA. The CDR3 loop spans 14 amino acids. This CDR3 is CASSSQGPGQPQHF. The DNA of the CDR3 is TGTGCCAGCAGCTCACAGGGCCCAGGGCAGCCCCAGCATTTT.

The CDR3 here is CATSTDTGALYGYTF. The CDR3 DNA sequence: TGTGCCACCAGCACCGACACAGGGGCTCTTTATGGCTACACCTTC. The chain recombines TRBV15 with TRBJ1-2; 7 bases line up with TRBD1. This CDR3 has 15 amino acids. Germline CDR1 is LNHNV and CDR2 is YYDKDF (reference sequence). The J segment lost 5 bases and the V segment lost 4 bases, leaving 10 bases of the junction unmatched. Full variable domain (outside the CDR3, taken from reference TRBV15 and TRBJ1-2): DAMVIQNPRYQVTQFGKPVTLSCSQTLNHNVMYWYQQKSSQAPKLLFHYYDKDFNNEADTPDNFQSRRPNTSFCFLDIRSPGLGDTAMYLCATSTDTGALYGYTFGSGTRLTVV.

The chain has TRBV5-6 and TRBJ2-7, with 8 bases that match TRBD1. Germline CDR1 SGHDT, CDR2 YYEEEE. Unmatched junction bases numbered 10, after V lost 5 bases and J lost 3 bases. The CDR3 has 15 residues. CDR3 bases: TGTGCCAGCAGTAGTTACAGGGGGGTCTACTACGAGCAGTACTTC. Its translation: CASSSYRGVYYEQYF.

This clone has ten or more counts. The V and J genes are TRBV6-1 and TRBJ1-6; 11 nucleotides align to TRBD1. V was pared by 4 bases and J by 7 bases, with 6 bases of the junction left unmatched. The CDR3 has 16 residues. Germline CDR1 is MNHNS and CDR2 is SASEGT. The CDR3 protein is CASSARTGGENSPLHF. The DNA of the CDR3 is TGTGCCAGCAGTGCCCGGACAGGGGGCGAAAATTCACCCCTCCACTTT.

The chain couples TRBV6-2 or TRBV6-3 to TRBJ2-1; D perhaps matches TRBD2 (6 bases). Trimming left V 6 bases short and J 4 bases short, with 16 bases between. From germline, CDR1 is MNHEY and CDR2 SVGEGT. This CDR3 has 15 residues. The chain's CDR3 is CASSRPGLSYNEQFF. The CDR3 coding sequence is TGTGCCAGCAGCCGTCCGGGACTCTCGTACAATGAGCAGTTCTTC.

This chain links TRBV6-2 or TRBV6-3 with TRBJ2-1; the match to TRBD1 covers 7 bases. The CDR3 spans 17 residues. Germline V lookup: CDR1 MNHEY, CDR2 SVGEGT. V shed 5 bases, J shed 1 base, and the junction held 11 bases outside the gene matches. DNA of the CDR3: TGTGCCAGCAGTGTGACTCCCCGGGACAGTTCCTACAATGAGCAGTTCTTC. It yields the protein CASSVTPRDSSYNEQFF.

This clone turned up a few times. The chain is built from TRBV30 and TRBJ1-1; no reliable D call. With 0 bases removed from V and 5 bases from J, the gap between germline ends came to 7 bases. This CDR3 has 12 amino acids. CDR1 is GTSNPN, CDR2 SVGIG, per germline (reference sequence). CDR3 nucleotides: TGTGCCTGGAGTGTACGCGGGACTGAAGCTTTCTTT. It encodes CAWSVRGTEAFF.